This T cell receptor beta chain was found in a study of shared clonotypes between healthy human individuals (dated by TCRdb to 2020 to 2022). Some background on the complete study: The cohort included three men and a couple of women between 18 and 49 years of age. Per donor, leukapheresis produced somewhere between about 0.8 and 9.5 billion PBMCs. The study deeply sequenced blood TCR repertoires of five healthy adults to estimate repertoire size and the extent of clonotype sharing between individuals. Different laboratories and diverse techniques were used to prepare libraries and sequence TCR repertoires, to increase sequencing depth and limit assay-specific biases. Broad study findings and their caveats: Sampling was restricted to blood, and TCR repertoires in tissues likely differ from the TCR repertoires found in blood. Because the study included a small number of donors, the genetic and exposure-history diversity represented was limited. Pairwise subsampling indicated that sequencing depth was expected to affect the degree of clonotype sharing among donors.

As concerns this clone: Its antigen remains undetermined. Base qualities are not at hand, and no much larger clone is one base apart.

The donors were healthy, HIV-negative adults who had no recently reported acute infections or vaccinations. Every donor was a Caucasian adult living in Nashville, Tennessee, USA. For unsorted samples, around 85 million PBMCs were counted, and genomic DNA was extracted using the QIAamp DNA Blood Mini kit. Blood was obtained by leukapheresis, after which PBMCs were separated by Ficoll-Histopaque density gradient centrifugation and cryopreserved in liquid nitrogen vapor phase. Reading from cysteine to phenylalanine, the CDR3 counts 14 amino acids. The entry retains the CDR3 DNA only, 42 bases that are in frame from base 1. Relative to germline, V is missing 2 bases and J is missing 6 bases, with 3 bases of the junction outside any gene match. The germline V gene (reference sequence) sets CDR1 to GTSNPN and CDR2 to SVGIG. TCR CDR3 regions were amplified from genomic DNA by multiplex PCR using the deep immunoSEQ assay. Genomic DNA extracted from each cell subset was distributed evenly over all wells of several immunoSEQ 96-well plates, and each plate served as one replicate. For unsorted PBMC, each replicate PCR was loaded with about 280 ng genomic DNA, equivalent to 30,000 or so T cell genomes. Ten immunoSEQ deep assay plates were used to sequence the unsorted PBMC genomic DNA. Purified libraries were measured with a Qubit 3.0 fluorometer, size-checked on a Bioanalyzer 2100, and measured again with the KAPA Library Quantification kit. Every immunoSEQ 96-well plate was sequenced on a dedicated single-read 150-cycle Illumina NextSeq 550 flow cell. As for the original processing: Because only junctional sequences without quality scores were contained in the immunoSEQ output, filtering matching that applied to full-length reads could not be performed. Sequences were annotated with PyIR, a Python wrapper for IgBLAST v1.9, using IMGT germline references to assign V/J genes and CDR3. Any read was removed if the V/J assignment was weak (E-value above 1e-6), the CDR3 was missing, or the read contained stop codons, out-of-frame junctions, or ambiguous translated residues. A V3J clonotype was defined by an identical inferred V gene, J gene, and CDR3 amino acid sequence. To compute the percentage overlap between repertoires, the number of shared unique clonotypes was divided by the size of the smaller repertoire. Repertoire richness was assessed with RTK rarefaction, the Chao1 estimator, and Recon v2.1 estimates of unobserved clonotypes. The immuneACCESS repertoire file appears here via TCRdb, limited to in-frame rearrangements. These files lack a portion of the clones; in checked studies, under half of the deficit traces to unresolved V genes, and the cause of the others is not known. V and J calls and clone size are copied from that table; D and trimming were computed from the DNA. The sample data list hundreds of thousands of clones, and around 79% of these were observed just once. 13% of the sample comes from the top ten.

Sequences were obtained from PBMCs. The chain couples TRBV30 to TRBJ2-2, with TRBD2 matching 10 junction bases. The sequence derives from a woman between 35 and 50 years old in good health. Some clones in this sample may be carry-over from other donors' samples. The CDR3 region: CAWSWGLAPGELFF. The DNA is TGTGCCTGGAGTTGGGGACTAGCGCCCGGGGAGCTGTTTTTT.